This TCR beta chain was identified in a study of blood T cells in healthy people across ages (dated by TCRdb to about 2015). With respect to the entire study: In model experiments, template switching captured about one uniquely barcoded TCR beta cDNA molecule for every two T cells. Using deep sequencing normalized with unique cDNA molecular identifiers, the study measured how TCR beta repertoire diversity changes with age. The donors were divided into four age groups: young (average roughly 17 years), middle-aged (approximately 39), aged (under 70) and long-lived (approximately 74). To avoid experimental bias, donors of different ages were randomly spread across the sequencing lanes. The study analyzed two additional independent replicas of 1 million unique cDNA reads from the same blood draw for two donors, one aged 18 to 30 and one aged 80 or older.

The germline V gene (reference sequence) gives CDR1 as DFQATT and CDR2 as SNEGSKA. The CDR3, from cysteine to phenylalanine, totals 14 residues. The CDR3 DNA has 42 bases and is translated from base 1. At the junction V is shortened by 0 bases and J by 5 bases, with 10 bases in between. Donors were a few dozen systemically healthy Caucasian individuals from Russia aged roughly 6 to 90 years. Approximately 9.3 milliliters of peripheral blood were drawn from each donor into EDTA-treated Vacutainer tubes. Ficoll-Paque density-gradient centrifugation was used to isolate PBMCs, with at least 6 million per sample. Trizol reagent was used to extract total RNA from the PBMCs, yielding at least 5 micrograms per sample. Naive CD45RAhigh/CD27high T cell percentages were measured by flow cytometry on a PBMC aliquot from every donor. Worth noting for this clonotype: Its target antigen remains unknown. No base-level quality is on record; no much larger clone is a single base apart.

Libraries came from 5' RACE. Sequencing took place on an Illumina HiSeq 2500. A second PCR of 7 to 11 cycles was performed with a sample-barcoded 5' primer and a J-beta primer mix. A unique molecular identifier was introduced onto each TCR beta cDNA molecule by a template-switch 5' adaptor carrying 12 random nucleotides. At least 2.5 million CDR3-containing paired-end reads were obtained from each sample. All of the RNA was converted into first-strand cDNA using the Mint cDNA synthesis kit, with a TRBC-specific oligonucleotide serving as the primer. Following uracil-DNA glycosylase treatment, a first 18-cycle PCR with universal primers M1SS and BC2_uni_R was performed on all cDNA. In the paper's pipeline: For normalization, 1 million high-quality reads were randomly selected from each sample, with every read carrying a distinct molecular identifier. Instead of being binned into consensus sequences, reads that shared molecular identifiers were thrown out. MiTCR, run with a Q25 quality threshold and the strictest error-elimination algorithm, handled CDR3 identification, clonotype clustering and error correction. A nonparametric unseen species model with Euler transformation was used to estimate a lower bound on total TCR beta diversity. Starting from the raw public reads, TCRdb applied fastp trimming at Q25, assembled clones with MiXCR and retained in-frame beta chains. One record per CDR3 amino acid sequence lists the most common genes and DNA. The V and J calls come from TCRdb's annotation, not from the publication. The sample contains about 1.4 million distinct CDR3 sequences, approximately 59% of them found a single time. The ten largest clones take up about 6.7% of the sample.

On the study overall, not on this receptor specifically: The CMV infection status of donors was not known, potentially confounding age-related changes in expanded clonotypes. Because profiling used bulk unsorted PBMCs, naive and antigen-experienced compartments could not be compared conclusively. The percentage of naive T cells measured by flow cytometry correlated strongly with observed TCR beta diversity. Compared with the aged group, the long-lived group had more naive CD4+ T cells, fewer expanded clones and increased TCR diversity, suggesting age selection. Estimates of total diversity based on one million sequenced T cells were considered lower bounds and underestimates. Observed TCR beta diversity per million T cells fell roughly linearly with age, and a significant reduction was already apparent by age around 40.

Sequenced sample: blood. The V and J genes are TRBV20-1 and TRBJ1-4, with TRBD1 tentatively as D gene (5 bases match). This receptor was identified in a man aged 18 to 30 in good health. CDR3 sequence: CSARDQEGNEKLFF. Here is the DNA: TGCAGTGCTAGAGATCAGGAGGGGAATGAAAAACTGTTTTTT.